This passage covers 18 T cell receptor beta chains from one sample sequenced in a study of OX40 agonist ivuxolimab in advanced cancers. Sequencing used immunoSEQ multiplex PCR; TCRdb keeps in-frame clones, though not all of them. The sample has tens of thousands of clones, about 85% seen once; the top ten hold about 30%. The input for sequencing was CD4+ or CD8+ T cells sorted from blood, taken in a trial of the OX40 agonist ivuxolimab. All receptors come from an adult with an advanced solid tumor such as melanoma, head and neck, liver or kidney cancer.

This chain connects TRBV5-6 to TRBJ2-4; possibly TRBD2 for D (6 bases). Germline V CDR1 and CDR2: SGHDT, YYEEEE. The V gene lost 4 bases and the J gene lost 7 bases, with 27 bases spanning the gap. This CDR3 is 18 amino acids long. This chain's CDR3 is CASSVGTGGGPNGNIQYF. The CDR3 nucleotides read TGTGCCAGCAGCGTAGGTACGGGTGGAGGGCCCAACGGGAACATTCAGTACTTC.

V and J are TRBV30 and TRBJ2-1; TRBD1 or TRBD2 may be the D gene (6 bases each). The CDR3 totals 13 residues. V was pared by 1 base and J by 8 bases, with 12 bases between. Per the germline V gene, CDR1 is GTSNPN and CDR2 is SVGIG (reference sequence). The CDR3 region has the DNA TGTGCCTGGAGTGAGGGGGGAGTGGATGAGCAGTTCTTC. It is translated as CAWSEGGVDEQFF.

The genes are TRBV4-1 and TRBJ2-3, with 7 bases matching TRBD2. Germline V gene sequence: CDR1 MGHRA, CDR2 YSYEKL. The CDR3 is made up of 16 amino acids. V shed 3 bases and J 2 bases; nucleotides not matched to a gene: 8. The CDR3 loop reads CASSHPGEGLTDTQYF. The CDR3 coding sequence is TGCGCCAGCAGCCACCCGGGGGAGGGACTCACAGATACGCAGTATTTT.

This chain connects TRBV30 to TRBJ2-1; TRBD2 matches at 8 bases. Germline CDR1 reads GTSNPN; CDR2 reads SVGIG (reference sequence). The CDR3 loop spans 16 amino acids. With 0 bases clipped from V and 1 base from J, the junction kept 5 bases outside the gene matches. CDR3 DNA sequence: TGTGCCTGGAGTGTACCTCGGGAGGGGTCCTACAATGAGCAGTTCTTC. Residues: CAWSVPREGSYNEQFF.

This rearrangement joins TRBV4-2 to TRBJ2-7, with D maybe TRBD1 (6 bases). V shed 0 bases and J shed 2 bases, with 11 bases lying between them. Germline V gives CDR1 LGHNA, CDR2 YNFKEQ. The CDR3 is 15 residues long. This CDR3 is CASSQDRQAAYEQYF. Written as DNA, the CDR3 is TGTGCCAGCAGCCAAGATCGACAGGCCGCCTACGAGCAGTACTTC.

The genes are TRBV5-1 and TRBJ1-2; perhaps TRBD1 as D (5 bases). Looked up from germline, CDR1 is SGHRS and CDR2 is YFSETQ. V lost 3 bases, J lost 7 bases, and 16 bases lay in between. The CDR3 spans 14 residues. DNA of the CDR3: TGCGCCAGCAGCTCGGACAAGATTACCCCTGGCTACACCTTC. It codes for CASSSDKITPGYTF.

The V and J genes are TRBV30 and TRBJ1-4, with D perhaps matching TRBD1 (6 bases). The V end was cut by 7 bases, the J end by 8 bases, with 20 bases between. CDR3 length: 14 residues. CDR1 is GTSNPN, CDR2 SVGIG, per germline (reference sequence). CDR3 residues: CASSWLGGREKLFF. The CDR3 nucleotides read TGTGCCTCATCGTGGTTAGGGGGGAGAGAAAAACTGTTTTTT.

This chain uses TRBV6-1 with TRBJ2-1, with 11 bases matching TRBD2. With 4 bases clipped from V and 10 bases from J, the junction kept 6 bases outside the gene matches. The V gene's germline CDR1 is MNHNS and CDR2 SASEGT. This CDR3 has 14 residues. CDR3 nucleotides: TGTGCCAGCAGTGGACTAGCGGGGCTAGGGGAGCAGTTCTTC. The encoded protein is CASSGLAGLGEQFF.

The chain recombines TRBV9 with TRBJ2-7; 7 nucleotides line up with TRBD2. Per germline, CDR1 SGDLS and CDR2 YYNGEE. The V gene end was trimmed by 4 bases and the J gene end by 2 bases; junction bases not matched to a gene: 6. This CDR3 contains 14 residues. The CDR3 bases are TGTGCCAGCAGCCCAGCGGGGACGGCCTACGAGCAGTACTTC. Translating gives CASSPAGTAYEQYF.

The chain links TRBV6-1 to TRBJ2-7; D remains unclear. Germline assignment: CDR1 MNHNS and CDR2 SASEGT. Trimming removed 3 bases from V and 7 bases from J, with 10 bases in between. This CDR3 has 12 residues. The CDR3 DNA reads as TGTGCCAGCAGTGACATGCCCTTTGAGCAGTACTTC. Translated: CASSDMPFEQYF.

This chain joins TRBV27 and TRBJ2-1; D gene unclear. CDR1 MNHEY and CDR2 SMNVEV come from the germline V gene (reference sequence). The CDR3 spans 11 residues. Trimming removed 7 bases at V and 8 bases at J, with 9 bases between. This CDR3 is CASTHGDEQFF. The CDR3 coding sequence is TGTGCCAGCACCCACGGTGATGAGCAGTTCTTC.

The rearrangement joins TRBV28 to TRBJ2-1; TRBD2 is a possible D gene (6 bases). Germline V gene sequence: CDR1 MDHEN, CDR2 SYDVKM. Trimming took 3 bases from V and 0 from J, leaving 15 bases between them. CDR3 length: 17 amino acids. CDR3: CASSFPIGGSSYNEQFF. The CDR3, as DNA: TGTGCCAGCAGTTTCCCCATCGGGGGAAGCTCCTACAATGAGCAGTTCTTC.

This clone has only a few counts. J is TRBJ1-2 and V is TRBV15; D not certain. Trimming removed 0 bases from V and 7 bases from J, with 15 bases in between. Germline CDR1 LNHNV, CDR2 YYDKDF (reference sequence). This CDR3 comprises 15 residues. CDR3 nucleotides: TGTGCCACCAGCAGAGATCTGTCAGGTTCTAGTGGCTACACCTTC. It yields the protein CATSRDLSGSSGYTF.

The chain recombines TRBV18 with TRBJ2-2; perhaps TRBD1 as D (5 bases). The V gene lost 2 bases and the J gene lost 4 bases, with 20 bases spanning the gap. Germline-derived CDR1 and CDR2 are KGHSH and LQKENI. This CDR3 has 18 amino acids. The CDR3 sequence is CASSPSKGIASATGELFF. The CDR3 DNA follows: TGTGCCAGCTCACCATCGAAGGGGATAGCTTCGGCCACCGGGGAGCTGTTTTTT.

The J gene is TRBJ2-7, the V gene TRBV11-2; 13 bases fit TRBD2. In germline, CDR1 is SGHAT, CDR2 FQNNGV. The CDR3 runs 13 residues. Trimming removed 5 bases from V and 7 bases from J; junction bases left unmatched: 2. The CDR3 sequence is CASSGLAGDEQYF. The CDR3 DNA reads as TGTGCCAGCAGCGGACTAGCGGGAGATGAGCAGTACTTC.

This clone appeared a single time. The chain links TRBV10-2 to TRBJ2-7; tentatively, D is TRBD1 or TRBD2 (5 bases each). Trimming left V 1 base short and J 4 bases short, with 11 bases between. Germline loops: CDR1 WSHSY, CDR2 SAAADI. This CDR3 is built from 14 residues. The CDR3 coding sequence is TGCGCCAGCAGTGAGTTAGCAGGGAGTTACGAGCAGTACTTC. It specifies CASSELAGSYEQYF.

The genes are TRBV6-1 and TRBJ1-3; TRBD1 matches at 8 bases. V was clipped by 4 bases and J by 0 bases; unmatched bases: 5. Per the germline V gene, CDR1 is MNHNS and CDR2 is SASEGT. This CDR3 has 16 residues. The CDR3 coding sequence is TGTGCCAGCAGTGCGACAGGGGACCTCTCTGGAAACACCATATATTTT. It encodes CASSATGDLSGNTIYF.

The chain carries TRBV6-5 and TRBJ2-3, with D unresolved. The V gene's germline CDR1 is MNHEY and CDR2 SVGAGI. The CDR3 runs 14 residues. Trimming cost V 8 bases and J 4 bases, with 16 bases left between them. CDR3 in DNA: TGTGCCAGCGGCTCCCTCGTTCGCGCAGATACGCAGTATTTT. This codes for CASGSLVRADTQYF.